This T cell receptor (beta chain) was sequenced in a study of blood T cell repertoires in COVID-19. TCRdb's copy holds only in-frame clones and misses some; the assay was immunoSEQ multiplex PCR. The sample yields 25,000 to 30,000 clones, approximately 90% seen once. The ends were cut back, 2 bases at V and 0 bases at J, with 12 bases in the middle. Per germline, CDR1 SGHNT and CDR2 YYREEE (reference sequence). CDR3 length: 15 amino acids. The V gene is TRBV5-4, the J gene TRBJ2-7; no definite D call. The sample consisted of peripheral blood. The receptor was derived from a human donor in a cohort sampled during active COVID-19. The CDR3 sequence is CASSFSGALSYEQYF. The CDR3 region has the DNA TGTGCCAGCAGCTTCTCGGGTGCCCTCTCCTACGAGCAGTACTTC.